Shown below are 30 T cell receptor beta chains from a single sample sequenced in a study of T cell repertoires in cytomegalovirus infection. TCRdb redid the calling of the reads with MiXCR, one entry per CDR3 protein. The sample lists 560,000 or so distinct CDR3 sequences; 16% were seen once. Sequenced: CD8+ T cells from PBMCs. Every receptor here comes from a human donor in good health (CMV status not recorded). Some clones in this sample may be carry-over from other donors' samples.

V usage is TRBV3-1 and J usage is TRBJ2-7; D possibly matches TRBD1 or TRBD2 (5 bases each). Germline V lookup: CDR1 LGHDT, CDR2 YNNKEL (reference sequence). With 0 bases removed from V and 4 bases from J, the gap between germline ends came to 16 bases. The CDR3 sequence is 16 residues long. The DNA for the CDR3 is TGTGCCAGCAGCCAAGACTTCGGGACCCTCCGGTACGAGCAGTACTTC. It codes for CASSQDFGTLRYEQYF.

On this clonotype itself: A much bigger clone sits one base away, suggesting this may be a read error. The chain is built from TRBV11-2 and TRBJ2-1, with D uncertain. Germline-derived CDR1 and CDR2 are SGHAT and FQNNGV. V gave up 3 bases and J gave up 8 bases, with 2 bases separating them. The CDR3 length is 10 residues. CDR3 coding DNA: TGTGCCAGCAGCTTCTATGAGCAGTTCTTC. Amino acids: CASSFYEQFF.

The sample holds a few counts of this clonotype. The V gene is TRBV27, the J gene TRBJ2-1; D call uncertain. V dropped 0 bases and J dropped 5 bases, with 11 bases sitting between them. The CDR3 runs to 15 residues. CDR1 is MNHEY, CDR2 SMNVEV, per germline (reference sequence). DNA for the CDR3: TGTGCCAGCAGTTTATCTCTGTCCGGCGACAATGAGCAGTTCTTC. It is translated as CASSLSLSGDNEQFF.

This clonotype was seen at least ten times. V is TRBV28 and J is TRBJ2-7; D unresolved. The CDR3 covers 13 residues. CDR1 and CDR2 (germline): MDHEN, SYDVKM. The V end lost 11 bases, the J end lost 0 bases, and 14 bases lay between the germline ends. CDR3 in DNA: TGTGCCGTCTTGGACGGCTACTCCTACGAGCAGTACTTC. It yields the protein CAVLDGYSYEQYF.

This clonotype was counted ten times or more. The gene calls are TRBV4-1 and TRBJ1-5; a possible D gene is TRBD1 (6 bases). Per the germline V gene, CDR1 is MGHRA and CDR2 is YSYEKL. The CDR3 has 15 residues. V was trimmed by 0 bases and J by 5 bases, leaving 11 bases between them. Here the CDR3 reads CASSQDGGGDQPQHF. The DNA for the CDR3 is TGCGCCAGCAGCCAAGATGGGGGGGGCGATCAGCCCCAGCATTTT.

In its sample, this clonotype was seen a few times. This rearrangement joins TRBV19 to TRBJ2-1; D may be TRBD2 (6 bases). From germline, CDR1 is LNHDA and CDR2 SQIVND (reference sequence). The CDR3 spans 13 residues. V lost 1 base, J lost 10 bases, and 11 bases lay in between. The CDR3 sequence is CASSIVGTQEQFF. The CDR3 DNA sequence: TGTGCCAGTAGTATAGTTGGGACTCAAGAGCAGTTCTTC.

V and J are TRBV27 and TRBJ2-7; 7 bases are a match to TRBD2. The CDR3 has 14 amino acids. In germline, CDR1 is MNHEY, CDR2 SMNVEV (reference sequence). The V segment lost 4 bases and the J segment 3 bases; nucleotides outside the gene matches: 6. CDR3 coding DNA: TGTGCCAGCAGTTCGGGACTACAACACTACGAGCAGTACTTC. As protein: CASSSGLQHYEQYF.

The sample holds many counts of this clonotype. The chain uses TRBV7-6 and TRBJ1-5, with a tentative D call TRBD1 (6 bases). V was pared by 2 bases and J by 2 bases, with 22 bases between. Germline V gene lookup returns CDR1 SGHVS and CDR2 FNYEAQ. The CDR3 has 19 amino acids. In DNA form, the CDR3 reads TGTGCCAGCAGCTTAAATCCGCGGACAGTCCAAATTGGCAATCAGCCCCAGCATTTT. As protein: CASSLNPRTVQIGNQPQHF.

This chain joins TRBV13 and TRBJ1-1; D unresolved. Germline loops: CDR1 PRHDT, CDR2 FYEKMQ (reference sequence). Deletions cut 7 bases from V and 4 bases from J, with 10 bases between. The length of the CDR3 is 12 residues. CDR3 in amino acids: CASTFLSTEAFF. The CDR3 DNA reads as TGTGCCAGCACCTTTTTGAGCACTGAAGCTTTCTTT. The full variable domain, completed using reference TRBV13 and TRBJ1-1, is AAGVIQSPRHLIKEKRETATLKCYPIPRHDTVYWYQQGPGQDPQFLISFYEKMQSDKGSIPDRFSAQQFSDYHSELNMSSLELGDSALYFCASTFLSTEAFFGQGTRLTVV.

In this sample, this clonotype turned up a few times. The chain recombines TRBV9 with TRBJ2-5; D perhaps matches TRBD2 (6 bases). Germline-derived CDR1 and CDR2 are SGDLS and YYNGEE. V was shortened by 3 bases and J by 4 bases, with 16 bases between the two germline ends. The CDR3 extends over 15 amino acids. The CDR3 region is CASSEGVRGSETQYF. In DNA, the CDR3 is TGTGCCAGCAGCGAGGGTGTGCGGGGTTCAGAGACCCAGTACTTC.

The V and J genes are TRBV27 and TRBJ1-5, with 10 nucleotides matching TRBD1. CDR1 MNHEY and CDR2 SMNVEV come from the germline V gene (reference sequence). V trimming: 6 bases; J trimming: 0 bases; junction bases outside the gene matches: 8. This CDR3 has 17 amino acids. The CDR3 DNA follows: TGTGCCAGCAGAAGGGACAGGGGCCTCCTTAGCAATCAGCCCCAGCATTTT. Translated: CASRRDRGLLSNQPQHF.

This chain links TRBV24-1 with TRBJ1-1; TRBD1 is a possible D gene (6 bases). The V and J ends lost 8 bases and 2 bases respectively, with 14 bases between them. The CDR3 covers 14 residues. Germline loops: CDR1 KGHDR, CDR2 SFDVKD. The CDR3: CATITTGPNTEAFF. In DNA form, the CDR3 reads TGTGCCACCATTACCACAGGGCCCAACACTGAAGCTTTCTTT.

The sample holds many counts of this clonotype. The rearrangement joins TRBV2 to TRBJ2-7, with a weak D call TRBD1 (7 bases). Germline CDR1 and CDR2: SNHLY and FYNNEI. This CDR3 region has 18 residues. Trimming pared 11 bases from V and 2 bases from J, leaving 31 bases between. The CDR3 sequence: CAYKSGGQGGLGTYEQYF. Here the CDR3 DNA reads TGTGCCTACAAAAGTGGGGGGCAGGGGGGTCTCGGGACCTACGAGCAGTACTTC.

This clonotype was picked up many times. One end of the junction varies from germline; a read error may be responsible. The chain uses TRBV11-2 and TRBJ1-1; a possible D gene is TRBD1 (6 bases). Germline V gene lookup returns CDR1 SGHAT and CDR2 FQNNGV. This CDR3 has 12 residues. CDR3 sequence (DNA): TGTGCCAGCACCCAAGGGGGGCCACGGATCGCATTT. Encoded protein: CASTQGGPRIAF.

This clonotype was picked up a small number of times. The J gene is TRBJ2-7, the V gene TRBV5-5, with TRBD2 identical over 8 bases. This CDR3 region has 14 residues. V gave up 6 bases and J gave up 3 bases; unmatched junction bases: 8. Germline lookup yields CDR1 SGHKS and CDR2 YYEKEE (reference sequence). The CDR3 region has the DNA TGTGCCAGCAACCGGGAGGGCCAGGACTACGAGCAGTACTTC. It specifies CASNREGQDYEQYF. The full variable domain, with the rest looked up from reference TRBV5-5 and TRBJ2-7, is DAGVTQSPTHLIKTRGQQVTLRCSPISGHKSVSWYQQVLGQGPQFIFQYYEKEERGRGNFPDRFSARQFPNYSSELNVNALLLGDSALYLCASNREGQDYEQYFGPGTRLTVT.

The table lists this clonotype with many counts. The chain has TRBV28 and TRBJ1-1; D gene ambiguous. CDR3 length: 13 amino acids. Trimming pared 7 bases from V and 5 bases from J, leaving 14 bases between. CDR1 is MDHEN and CDR2 is SYDVKM in the germline V gene. CDR3 residues: CASTLRAVTEAFF. The CDR3 DNA reads as TGTGCCAGCACCCTTCGGGCAGTTACTGAAGCTTTCTTT.

This clonotype has only a few counts. The chain links TRBV27 to TRBJ2-1; tentative D call: TRBD2 (6 bases). V lost 8 bases to trimming and J lost 0 bases, with 20 bases between them. The CDR3 is 17 amino acids. Germline V lookup: CDR1 MNHEY, CDR2 SMNVEV (reference sequence). CDR3 residues: CASATGRGAPSYNEQFF. CDR3 bases: TGTGCCAGCGCCACCGGGCGCGGGGCTCCCTCCTACAATGAGCAGTTCTTC.

This clonotype came up many times. This chain connects TRBV7-8 to TRBJ1-5, with D tentatively TRBD1 (5 bases). The ends were cut back, 5 bases at V and 2 bases at J, with 19 bases in the middle. The CDR3 runs 17 residues. CDR1 SGHVS and CDR2 FQNEAQ come from the germline V gene. The DNA for the CDR3 is TGTGCCAGCAGCCTAGGAATGATCGGGGGGGGCAATCAGCCCCAGCATTTT. Translation gives CASSLGMIGGGNQPQHF. Using reference TRBV7-8 and TRBJ1-5 for the parts outside the CDR3, the full variable domain is GAGVSQSPRYKVAKRGQDVALRCDPISGHVSLFWYQQALGQGPEFLTYFQNEAQLDKSGLPSDRFFAERPEGSVSTLKIQRTQQEDSAVYLCASSLGMIGGGNQPQHFGDGTRLSIL.

This clonotype came up many times. This sequence joins TRBV11-2 and TRBJ1-1, with D unclear. Between the trimmed V and J ends, which lost 2 bases and 1 base, there was a span of 5 bases. This CDR3 comprises 13 residues. The germline V gene encodes CDR1 SGHAT and CDR2 FQNNGV. CDR3 nucleotide sequence: TGTGCCAGCAGCTTATTTAAGAACACTGAAGCTTTCTTT. This sequence encodes CASSLFKNTEAFF.

This clonotype was seen a handful of times. The chain has TRBV19 and TRBJ2-7, with TRBD1 as a possible D gene (5 bases). The V end lost 3 bases, the J end lost 2 bases, and 11 bases lay between the germline ends. This CDR3 is built from 14 residues. The germline V gene has CDR1 LNHDA and CDR2 SQIVND (reference sequence). The CDR3 nucleotides are TGTGCCAGTAGTATCCCCGGCAGGGCCTACGAGCAGTACTTC. This translates into CASSIPGRAYEQYF.

Many counts were recorded for this clonotype. The chain is built from TRBV28 and TRBJ2-2; D is undetermined. CDR1 is MDHEN and CDR2 is SYDVKM in the germline V gene. The CDR3 length is 12 residues. V lost 8 bases and J 4 bases, leaving 8 bases between the germline ends. This CDR3 is CASVVGTGELFF. The CDR3 DNA reads TGTGCCAGCGTAGTGGGCACCGGGGAGCTGTTTTTT.

A word on this clonotype: The junction departs from the called germline gene at one end, perhaps through a read error. The chain is built from TRBV5-6 and TRBJ1-1; 8 nucleotides match TRBD1. Germline V gives CDR1 SGHDT, CDR2 YYEEEE. CDR3 length: 13 amino acids. CDR3 sequence (DNA): TGTGCCAGCAGCTTGGGCCAGGGGGCTGACGCTTTCTTT. Its translation is CASSLGQGADAFF.

The chain employs TRBV4-1 and TRBJ2-7, with a tentative D call TRBD1 (6 bases). V shed 0 bases and J shed 4 bases, with 10 bases lying between them. The CDR3 totals 14 residues. Germline-derived CDR1 and CDR2 are MGHRA and YSYEKL. CDR3 region: CASSQDGTSYEQYF. CDR3 DNA: TGCGCCAGCAGCCAAGATGGGACATCGTACGAGCAGTACTTC.

This clonotype was recorded a few times. This sequence joins TRBV28 and TRBJ2-3, with 15 bases matching TRBD2. The CDR3 totals 18 residues. Germline V gene lookup returns CDR1 MDHEN and CDR2 SYDVKM. V gave up 3 bases and J gave up 2 bases; unmatched junction bases: 6. As DNA, the CDR3 is TGTGCCAGCAGTTTTGGACTAGCGGGAGGGCGATACACAGATACGCAGTATTTT. It codes for CASSFGLAGGRYTDTQYF.

CDR3 loop: CASQDRAYTDTQYF. CDR3 sequence (DNA): TGTGCCAGCCAAGACAGGGCTTACACAGATACGCAGTATTTT. The chain joins TRBV27 to TRBJ2-3; 7 nucleotides line up with TRBD1. Unmatched junction bases numbered 7, after V lost 8 bases and J lost 2 bases. CDR3 length equals 14 residues. The germline CDR1 and CDR2 sequences are MNHEY and SMNVEV (reference sequence).

V gene TRBV19 combines with J gene TRBJ2-5; 12 bases are shared with TRBD1. J lost 5 bases, V lost 3 bases, and 4 bases had no gene match. The CDR3 runs 15 residues. From germline, CDR1 is LNHDA and CDR2 SQIVND (reference sequence). CDR3 protein: CASSIGTGGYETQYF. Here the CDR3 DNA reads TGTGCCAGTAGTATTGGGACAGGGGGCTATGAGACCCAGTACTTC.

The chain has TRBV2 and TRBJ1-5; D is possibly TRBD1 (6 bases). This CDR3 spans 15 amino acids. Per the germline V gene, CDR1 is SNHLY and CDR2 is FYNNEI. Trimming shortened V by 0 bases and J by 5 bases, and 11 bases separated the two germline ends. The CDR3 DNA follows: TGTGCCAGCAGTGAAGCAGGGGAGGGGGATCAGCCCCAGCATTTT. Its translation: CASSEAGEGDQPQHF. The full variable domain, with the rest looked up from reference TRBV2 and TRBJ1-5, is EPEVTQTPSHQVTQMGQEVILRCVPISNHLYFYWYRQILGQKVEFLVSFYNNEISEKSEIFDDQFSVERPDGSNFTLKIRSTKLEDSAMYFCASSEAGEGDQPQHFGDGTRLSIL.

There are many counts of this clonotype. The chain uses TRBV6-6 and TRBJ1-1; D is uncertain. The ends were cut back, 0 bases at V and 7 bases at J, with 15 bases in the middle. CDR3 size: 15 residues. Germline V gives CDR1 MNHNY, CDR2 SVGAGI (reference sequence). The CDR3 reads CASSYSIGEWVEAFF. The CDR3 DNA sequence: TGTGCCAGCAGTTACTCGATCGGGGAGTGGGTTGAAGCTTTCTTT.

This clonotype was seen a few times. The J gene is TRBJ2-5, the V gene TRBV27; 8 bases are a match to TRBD1. From germline, CDR1 is MNHEY and CDR2 SMNVEV (reference sequence). The CDR3 runs 15 residues. Losses at the gene ends were 6 bases for V and 5 bases for J; bases not matched to a gene: 11. CDR3 region: CASSSQGQGVETQYF. CDR3 DNA: TGTGCCAGCAGCTCCCAAGGACAGGGAGTGGAGACCCAGTACTTC.

This clonotype showed up many times. This chain uses TRBV7-9 with TRBJ2-5, with 10 bases that match TRBD1. V lost 5 bases to trimming and J lost 7 bases; unmatched junction nucleotides: 10. This CDR3 comprises 15 residues. Germline loops: CDR1 SEHNR, CDR2 FQNEAQ (reference sequence). The CDR3: CASSNRTGGKRTQYF. In DNA, the CDR3 is TGTGCCAGCAGCAACCGGACAGGGGGTAAAAGGACCCAGTACTTC.